This T cell receptor beta chain was identified during a study of spatial heterogeneity in lung cancer (dated by TCRdb to between 2018 and 2020). Background on the whole study: More beta-chain than alpha-chain transcripts were consistently detected, likely reflecting higher beta-chain transcript abundance. In the raw uncorrected reads, each unique combination of TCR and UMI appeared on average more than ten times. At surgery, both alpha and beta chains were TCR-sequenced in some 220 tumor regions, about 61 matched nontumor lung samples and over 50 PBMC samples. Nonsynonymous mutation counts, determined by whole-exome sequencing of tumor tissue, were related to TCR repertoire features. A strong correlation was found between TCR transcript counts in tumor regions and a T cell transcriptional module score from matched bulk RNA-seq. The study quantitatively compared TCR alpha and beta repertoires across multiple tumor regions, matched nontumor lung and blood in non-small cell lung cancer.

In light of the paper, this sample's time point label describes: sample taken at primary tumor resection. Donors were under 95 patients with early-stage, untreated non-small cell lung cancer from the lung TRACERx cohort. TCR sequencing used whole RNA extracted from tumor and nontumor lung tissue, or from cryopreserved PBMC samples, without cell sorting. Only patients with enough RNA available from two or more tumor regions were chosen for TCR sequencing. Tumor and adjacent nontumor lung specimens were reviewed by a lung pathologist before selection. Between the V and J ends, shortened by 3 bases and 7 bases respectively, the junction contains 12 bases. The CDR3 contains 14 residues, cysteine and phenylalanine counted. Only the CDR3 DNA stays, 42 bases, in frame from base 1. The germline V gene specifies SGHAT as CDR1 and FQNNGV as CDR2. Receptors were amplified or captured by 5' RACE. These reads were obtained on a NextSeq 500. In the TCR library protocol, a unique molecular identifier was attached to each TCR cDNA molecule so that PCR and sequencing errors could be corrected. The paper's data handling went like this. TCR identification, UMI-based error correction and CDR3 extraction were performed with Decombinator tools. TCRs above a frequency of 2 per 1,000, corresponding to the top 1% of the tumor frequency distribution, were defined as expanded. Expanded tumor TCRs statistically deemed absent (corrected P<0.05) from at least one tumor region were classed as regional, and all other expanded tumor TCRs were classed as ubiquitous. Renyi diversity was computed with the R vegan package after each repertoire had been subsampled 100 times to 5,000 TCRs. CDR3 similarity networks were constructed using string-kernel similarity of amino acid triplets, with links drawn between CDR3s whose pairwise similarity was above 0.82. Using fastp trimming at Q25 and MiXCR clonotype assembly, TCRdb reanalyzed the public sequencing data and kept in-frame beta chains. A single entry per CDR3 protein holds the most common genes and DNA from its merged rows. The V and J calls, along with clone size, are taken from TCRdb and not from the paper's own processing. This sample is represented by around 2,800 distinct CDR3 sequences; 10% to 15% of them were singletons. The ten top clones hold roughly 8.1% of the sample.

This clonotype is deemed medium-sized (0.01 to 0.1%). Its cognate antigen has yet to be identified. Base qualities are missing; no much larger clone stands one base away. The study at large found these results: Estimated TCR-seq coverage of tumor T cells was only roughly 7% for alpha chains and around 13% for beta chains. A correlation was observed between the number of expanded intratumoral alpha and beta TCRs and the tumor nonsynonymous mutation count. Counts of ubiquitous and regional expanded TCRs correlated with counts of ubiquitous and regional nonsynonymous mutations, respectively. Confirming at a functional level the hypothesis that regional TCRs recognize regional mutations was considered to require additional single-cell paired TCR alpha and beta sequencing.

This clonotype originated in a male donor with early-stage non-small cell lung cancer. The chain couples TRBV11-2 to TRBJ2-2; the D gene assignment is perhaps TRBD1 or TRBD2, with each matching 5 bases. The sequencing here drew on lung tumor tissue, taken at surgery. The CDR3 protein is CASSFTQAGGELFF. In nucleotides, the sequence is TGTGCCAGCAGCTTTACACAGGCGGGCGGGGAGCTGTTTTTT.